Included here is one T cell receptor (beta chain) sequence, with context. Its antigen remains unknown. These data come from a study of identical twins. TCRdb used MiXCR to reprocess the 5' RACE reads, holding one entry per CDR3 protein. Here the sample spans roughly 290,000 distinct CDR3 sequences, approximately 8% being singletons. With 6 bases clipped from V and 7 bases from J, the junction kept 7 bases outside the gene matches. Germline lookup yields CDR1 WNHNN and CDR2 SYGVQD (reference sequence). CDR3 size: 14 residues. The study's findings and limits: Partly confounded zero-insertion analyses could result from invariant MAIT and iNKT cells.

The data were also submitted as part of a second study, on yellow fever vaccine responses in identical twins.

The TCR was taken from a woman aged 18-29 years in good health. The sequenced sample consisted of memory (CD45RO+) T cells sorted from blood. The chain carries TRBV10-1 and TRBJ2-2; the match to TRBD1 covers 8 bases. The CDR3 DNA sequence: TGCGCCAGCAGGTCGAGGACAGGGAGCGGGGAGCTGTTTTTT. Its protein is CASRSRTGSGELFF.